This is a list of T cell receptor beta chains from one sample in a study of identical twins. MiXCR was run by TCRdb on the 5' RACE reads, yielding one entry per CDR3 protein. Among roughly 750,000 distinct CDR3 sequences, 20% to 25% were seen once, and the ten largest hold roughly 4%. The data were also submitted as part of a second study, on T cells expressing NK-cell markers.

The source material was PBMCs. These receptors originate from a young woman in good health. The CDR3 runs from the conserved cysteine through the conserved F or W. Fields, in order: J gene, V gene, CDR3 protein.

>TRBJ2-7|TRBV9
CASSVNPHYEQYF
>TRBJ1-2|TRBV11-2
CASYRAAGGYTF
>TRBJ2-1|TRBV9
CASSPRAGYNEQFF
>TRBJ2-5|TRBV12-3/TRBV12-4
CASSLQRGEQETQYF
>TRBJ2-7|TRBV6-5
CASSYSKGGGGQRYYEQYF
>TRBJ1-5|TRBV7-2
CASSPRRDSNQPQHF
>TRBJ2-2|TRBV5-1
CASSHLGAGTGELFF
>TRBJ2-2|TRBV6-1
CASSPRHTGELFF
>TRBJ2-3|TRBV7-3
CASSPAPQNSDTQYF
>TRBJ2-3|TRBV20-1
CSAPSVDTQYF
>TRBJ2-5|TRBV21-1
CARGGLGTQYF
>TRBJ1-1|TRBV5-5
CASSLMGGGAFF
>TRBJ2-7|TRBV3-1
CASSPDARSSYEQYF
>TRBJ2-7|TRBV7-9
CASRPVGTSYEQYF
>TRBJ2-1|TRBV20-1
CSARSRNSYNEQFF
>TRBJ1-1|TRBV12-3/TRBV12-4
CASSQDGNTEAFF
>TRBJ2-1|TRBV7-9
CASSLILRNNEQFF
>TRBJ2-5|TRBV4-3
CASSQIQRGETQYF
>TRBJ2-5|TRBV20-1
CSARDVGGDQETQYF
>TRBJ1-1|TRBV12-3/TRBV12-4
CASSLGRNIAEAFF
>TRBJ2-2|TRBV12-3/TRBV12-4
CASSYRGSNTGELFF
>TRBJ2-1|TRBV4-2
CASSQFGGRNNEQFF
>TRBJ2-7|TRBV4-3
CASSQKLGQGISYEQYF
>TRBJ2-6|TRBV20-1
CSARNSGANVLTF
>TRBJ2-7|TRBV12-3/TRBV12-4
CASRFGGRTYEQYF
>TRBJ2-7|TRBV11-2
CASSSSGRPYEQYF
>TRBJ2-7|TRBV12-3/TRBV12-4
CASSFGRGRPDEQYF
>TRBJ1-5|TRBV29-1
CSVREGSGNQPQHF